The next 16 T cell receptor beta chains were all read from a single sample in a study of Ad26.COV2.S vaccination and SARS-CoV-2 variants. Treatment: 15 to 20 received Ad26.COV2.S at low or high dose, single or two shots; a few received placebo; per-sample allocation not given. Sampling took place 63 days after the first vaccine or placebo injection. TCRdb's table, derived via immunoSEQ multiplex PCR, lists solely in-frame clones and lacks some. The sample holds a few hundred thousand clones, around four fifths seen once. The sample in question was peripheral blood, obtained in a trial of Ad26.COV2.S vaccine versus placebo. The receptors were sampled from a person between 18 and 65 years old who received the Ad26.COV2.S COVID-19 vaccine or a placebo.

The gene calls are TRBV7-9 and TRBJ1-1; D not certain. The CDR3 runs 13 residues. Between the trimmed V and J ends, which lost 5 bases and 1 base, there was a span of 8 bases. Germline CDR1 SEHNR, CDR2 FQNEAQ (reference sequence). The CDR3 nucleotides read TGTGCCAGCAGCGCTGACCCGAACACTGAAGCTTTCTTT. Translation gives CASSADPNTEAFF.

The rearrangement joins TRBV28 to TRBJ2-7, with 9 bases matching TRBD2. Per the germline V gene, CDR1 is MDHEN and CDR2 is SYDVKM. This CDR3 is 15 amino acids long. V was pared by 5 bases and J by 7 bases, with 12 bases of the junction left unmatched. The chain's CDR3 is CASSPNIAGAREQYF. In DNA, the CDR3 is TGTGCCAGCAGTCCTAACATAGCGGGAGCAAGAGAGCAGTACTTC.

CDR3 DNA: TGTGCCAGCAGGGAGGGTTCCTACAATGAGCAGTTCTTC. Residues: CASREGSYNEQFF. The chain is built from TRBV2 and TRBJ2-1, with D perhaps TRBD2 (6 bases). This CDR3 has 13 amino acids. The V gene's germline CDR1 is SNHLY and CDR2 FYNNEI. The V end lost 6 bases, the J end lost 1 base, and 7 bases lay between the germline ends.

This clone was counted a single time. CDR3 sequence: CASSHVVVNWQASNQPQHF. The CDR3, as DNA: TGTGCCAGCAGCCATGTTGTTGTCAATTGGCAGGCCAGCAATCAGCCCCAGCATTTT. The chain joins TRBV7-2 to TRBJ1-5; D not resolved. The germline CDR1 and CDR2 sequences are SGHTA and FQGNSA. Trimming cost V 5 bases and J 1 base, with 24 bases left between them. The CDR3 has 19 residues.

This chain connects TRBV5-6 to TRBJ1-5; D ambiguous. Germline CDR1 is SGHDT and CDR2 is YYEEEE. This CDR3 region has 14 residues. Between the trimmed V and J ends, which lost 3 bases and 0 bases, there was a span of 7 bases. This CDR3 reads CASSSSYSNQPQHF. The CDR3, as DNA: TGTGCCAGCAGCTCCAGTTATAGCAATCAGCCCCAGCATTTT.

The chain combines TRBV28 with TRBJ2-7; TRBD1 matches 11 bases. The ends lost 6 bases at V and 5 bases at J; junction bases unmatched: 12. The germline V gene has CDR1 MDHEN and CDR2 SYDVKM. This CDR3 comprises 16 residues. CDR3 DNA sequence: TGTGCCAGCAGGGACCCGGGGACAGGGGGTCGCCACGAGCAGTACTTC. Protein sequence: CASRDPGTGGRHEQYF.

V and J are TRBV20-1 and TRBJ2-1; 16 bases align to TRBD2. The CDR3 is 16 amino acids. The junction had 8 bases not matched to a gene; V was cut back by 3 bases and J by 9 bases. Germline lookup yields CDR1 DFQATT and CDR2 SNEGSKA (reference sequence). This CDR3 is CSASPGTSGRGGEQFF. The CDR3 DNA is TGCAGTGCTAGTCCTGGGACTAGCGGGAGGGGAGGTGAGCAGTTCTTC.

The chain joins TRBV30 to TRBJ2-7; 16 positions match TRBD2. V lost 4 bases and J lost 5; bases outside the gene matches: 11. Germline loops: CDR1 GTSNPN, CDR2 SVGIG (reference sequence). The CDR3 length is 17 residues. The DNA for the CDR3 is TGTGCCTGGAAAGGCGGGACTAGCGGGAGGGCCCAGGACGAGCAGTACTTC. Translated: CAWKGGTSGRAQDEQYF.

The chain joins TRBV11-3 to TRBJ2-5; D not resolved. Deletions cut 0 bases from V and 5 bases from J, with 7 bases between. The CDR3 is made up of 13 amino acids. The germline gives CDR1 SGHNT, CDR2 YENEEA. In nucleotides, the CDR3 is TGTGCCAGCAGCTTAGATGGGTTGGAGACCCAGTACTTC. Protein sequence: CASSLDGLETQYF.

V gene TRBV5-1 combines with J gene TRBJ1-1, with 7 bases aligning to TRBD1. Germline trimming cut 2 bases from V and 1 base from J; bases unmatched to any gene: 5. Germline values: CDR1 SGHRS, CDR2 YFSETQ. CDR3 length: 15 residues. CDR3 protein: CASSLQTGRNTEAFF. The CDR3 nucleotides read TGCGCCAGCAGCTTACAGACAGGGAGGAACACTGAAGCTTTCTTT.

The rearrangement joins TRBV7-6 to TRBJ2-1; D gene uncertain. CDR1 is SGHVS, CDR2 FNYEAQ, per germline. V was cut by 0 bases and J by 2 bases, with 8 bases left in between. The CDR3 contains 15 residues. In DNA form, the CDR3 reads TGTGCCAGCAGCTTAGCCTGGCCCGCCTACAATGAGCAGTTCTTC. Amino acid sequence: CASSLAWPAYNEQFF. The whole variable domain, remainder taken from reference TRBV7-6 and TRBJ2-1, is GAGVSQSPRYKVTKRGQDVALRCDPISGHVSLYWYRQALGQGPEFLTYFNYEAQQDKSGLPNDRFSAERPEGSISTLTIQRTEQRDSAMYRCASSLAWPAYNEQFFGPGTRLTVL.

The chain recombines TRBV2 with TRBJ2-1; the match to TRBD2 covers 10 bases. The CDR3 totals 14 residues. V was pared by 7 bases and J by 8 bases, with 8 bases of the junction left unmatched. Germline V gene sequence: CDR1 SNHLY, CDR2 FYNNEI. CDR3 bases: TGTGCCAGCATGAGAGTAGCGGGAGGTTATGAGCAGTTCTTC. It encodes CASMRVAGGYEQFF. Variable domain in full (rest from reference TRBV2 and TRBJ2-1): EPEVTQTPSHQVTQMGQEVILRCVPISNHLYFYWYRQILGQKVEFLVSFYNNEISEKSEIFDDQFSVERPDGSNFTLKIRSTKLEDSAMYFCASMRVAGGYEQFFGPGTRLTVL.

This clone was detected many times. V is TRBV2 and J is TRBJ2-7; a possible D gene is TRBD1 (5 bases). Germline CDR1 is SNHLY and CDR2 is FYNNEI. CDR3 length equals 13 residues. V lost 7 bases to trimming and J lost 5 bases, with 15 bases between them. The CDR3 loop is CASTLWAGHEQYF. The DNA of the CDR3 is TGTGCCAGCACCCTCTGGGCAGGGCACGAGCAGTACTTC.

The gene calls are TRBV29-1 and TRBJ1-3, with D unresolved. Germline CDR1 and CDR2: SQVTM and ANQGSEA. V lost 5 bases and J 4 bases, leaving 12 bases between the germline ends. The CDR3 runs 13 residues. CDR3 region: CSVMWLTGNTIYF. The CDR3 region has the DNA TGCAGCGTTATGTGGCTAACGGGAAACACCATATATTTT.

The chain employs TRBV19 and TRBJ1-1, with TRBD1 as a possible D gene (5 bases). The germline V gene has CDR1 LNHDA and CDR2 SQIVND (reference sequence). The CDR3 consists of 15 residues. Trimming took off 7 bases at V and 1 base at J, with 16 bases between the two ends. CDR3 DNA sequence: TGTGCCAGTAACTCACCATCGAGGGGGAACACTGAAGCTTTCTTT. Its protein product is CASNSPSRGNTEAFF.

The gene calls are TRBV5-1 and TRBJ2-7, with D possibly matching TRBD1 (6 bases). The CDR3 has 15 amino acids. Trimming removed 3 bases at V and 6 bases at J, with 19 bases between. Germline assignment: CDR1 SGHRS and CDR2 YFSETQ. For the CDR3, the DNA is TGCGCCAGCAGCTGGACCACAGGGAGTAGTAGCGAGCAGTACTTC. Its translation: CASSWTTGSSSEQYF.